This is a list of T cell receptor beta chains from one sample in a study of T cells in Graves' hyperthyroidism and ophthalmopathy. TCRdb re-called the multiplex PCR reads through MiXCR, storing one row per CDR3 protein. Of 550,000 to 650,000 distinct CDR3 sequences listed, roughly 15% are singletons. Sequencing input: blood. The receptors were gathered from a woman aged 40-49 years with Graves' hyperthyroidism. The CDR3 runs from the conserved cysteine through the conserved F or W. The D gene is left open where the match is weak. Clone sizes are given selectively: once, few, many, or a class where the clone is expanded.

clone size | D gene | J gene | V gene | CDR3 DNA | CDR3 protein
- | TRBD2 | TRBJ2-1 | TRBV28 | TGTGCCAGCCTAAGGGGCCGACTAGCGGGAGGAGAGCAGTTCTTC | CASLRGRLAGGEQFF
- | TRBD1 | TRBJ2-2 | TRBV30 | TGTGCCTGGAACAGACAGGGGGCGAACACCGGGGAGCTGTTTTTT | CAWNRQGANTGELFF
many | - | TRBJ1-5 | TRBV20-1 | TGCAGTGCTAGAGCGGCAGTCAATCAGCCCCAGCATTTT | CSARAAVNQPQHF
many | - | TRBJ1-2 | TRBV29-1 | TGCAGCGTGGCCCGGGACCAGGGCTATGGCTACACCTTC | CSVARDQGYGYTF
many | - | TRBJ2-1 | TRBV6-1 | TGTGCCAGCAGTGAAAGGGGCCGGACGGCCTACAATGAGCAGTTCTTC | CASSERGRTAYNEQFF
many | TRBD1 | TRBJ1-2 | TRBV28 | TGTGCCAGCAGTTCAAAGGGACAGGGGAATGGCTACACCTTC | CASSSKGQGNGYTF
many | TRBD1 | TRBJ2-1 | TRBV29-1 | TGCAGCGTACACAGGGGCCGCAATGAGCAGTTCTTC | CSVHRGRNEQFF
few | - | TRBJ2-7 | TRBV7-8 | TGTGCCAGCAGCTTGGGAACCCCCCAACTAGGGACTTACGAGCAGTACTTC | CASSLGTPQLGTYEQYF
few | - | TRBJ1-1 | TRBV18 | TGTGCCAGCGCCCCCGGGGCGGACACTGAAGCTTTCTTT | CASAPGADTEAFF
many | - | TRBJ1-1 | TRBV5-1 | TGCGCCAGCAGCTTACAAGGGGCCCTGAACACTGAAGCTTTCTTT | CASSLQGALNTEAFF
few | - | TRBJ2-2 | TRBV7-3 | TGTGCCAGCAGCCCAAAACGGACGGGACCCGGGGAGCTGTTTTTT | CASSPKRTGPGELFF
- | - | TRBJ1-5 | TRBV28 | TGTGCCAGCAGTTTGCCGGGGGCCGGGAGCAATCAGCCCCAGCATTTT | CASSLPGAGSNQPQHF
many | - | TRBJ2-7 | TRBV7-2 | TGTGCCAGCAGACTAGGGGTCTCCTACGAGCAGTACTTC | CASRLGVSYEQYF
few | - | TRBJ2-5 | TRBV6-1 | TGTGCCAGCAGTAATGGACGGGAGACCCAGTACTTC | CASSNGRETQYF
many | TRBD1 | TRBJ2-1 | TRBV27 | TGTGCCAGCAGTTCGACAGGGGGATCCTACAATGAGCAGTTCTTC | CASSSTGGSYNEQFF
few | - | TRBJ1-1 | TRBV7-8 | TGTGCCAGCAGCCCCAGGGTCTACCAAGCTTTCTTT | CASSPRVYQAFF
many | - | TRBJ2-3 | TRBV28 | TGTGCCAGCAGCCCCCCCTCCGCGGGGGCCTTCACAGATACGCAGTATTTT | CASSPPSAGAFTDTQYF
- | - | TRBJ2-3 | TRBV3-1 | TGTGCCAGCAGCCAAGATAGCAGCTCTAGCACAGATACGCAGTATTTT | CASSQDSSSSTDTQYF
- | TRBD1 | TRBJ1-4 | TRBV2 | TGTGCCAGCAGTGTGACAGGGGGCTTGGAAAAACTGTTTTTT | CASSVTGGLEKLFF
many | - | TRBJ2-4 | TRBV3-1 | TGTGCCAGCAGCCAAGTCGTCGGGGCTGGGGACATTCAGTACTTC | CASSQVVGAGDIQYF
many | TRBD1 | TRBJ2-7 | TRBV29-1 | TGCAGCGCTGGACAGGGGGCGCGGGAGCAGTACTTC | CSAGQGAREQYF
many | - | TRBJ2-2 | TRBV2 | TGTGCCAGCGGTCAAGGTTACACCGGGGAGCTGTTTTTT | CASGQGYTGELFF
many | TRBD1 | TRBJ2-1 | TRBV7-9 | TGTGCCAGCAGCCCGACAGGGAACAATGAGCAGTTCTTC | CASSPTGNNEQFF
- | - | TRBJ2-5 | TRBV5-5 | TGTGCCAGCAGACAGGGAGGGGCGGAGACCCAGTACTTC | CASRQGGAETQYF
few | TRBD2 | TRBJ2-7 | TRBV9 | TGTGCCAGCAGCGTACTGCGGGGGTTTCTCCTCGAGCAGTACTTC | CASSVLRGFLLEQYF
many | TRBD1 | TRBJ1-2 | TRBV28 | TGTGCCAGCAGTCCTGGGACAGTTTCCCTCGGGGGCTACACCTTC | CASSPGTVSLGGYTF
- | TRBD1 | TRBJ1-3 | TRBV6-5 | TGTGCCAGCAGTTCAGGGGGAGGAAACACCATATATTTT | CASSSGGGNTIYF
many | - | TRBJ2-5 | TRBV11-2 | TGTGCCAGCAGCTTAGTACAGGGGACCCAGTACTTC | CASSLVQGTQYF
many | - | TRBJ2-1 | TRBV28 | TGTGCCAGCCCCCCCTCTCCTACCTACAATGAGCAGTTCTTC | CASPPSPTYNEQFF
few | TRBD1 | TRBJ1-2 | TRBV14 | TGTGCCAGCAGCTACTGGACAGGGGACTATGGCTACACCTTC | CASSYWTGDYGYTF
many | TRBD2 | TRBJ2-1 | TRBV5-1 | TGCGCCAGCAGCCCCACTAGCGGGAGCGACAATGAGCAGTTCTTC | CASSPTSGSDNEQFF
few | - | TRBJ1-6 | TRBV18 | TGTGCCAGCTCACCACTGGGGGCTATGGATTCACCCCTCCACTTT | CASSPLGAMDSPLHF
many | TRBD2 | TRBJ2-7 | TRBV5-1 | TGCGCCAGCAGTTTTCCGGGGGGCTACGAGCAGTACTTC | CASSFPGGYEQYF
few | TRBD1 | TRBJ2-5 | TRBV4-1 | TGCGCCAGCAGCCACGACAGGGAAGGAGAGACCCAGTACTTC | CASSHDREGETQYF
few | - | TRBJ2-1 | TRBV20-1 | TGCAGTGCCGACTGGGTATACAATGAGCAGTTCTTC | CSADWVYNEQFF
many | - | TRBJ1-3 | TRBV20-1 | TGCAGTGCTAAGCAATTGACGAATTTT | CSAKQLTNF
- | - | TRBJ2-2 | TRBV20-1 | TGCAGTGCAGGACAGCCGAACACCGGGGAGCTGTTTTTT | CSAGQPNTGELFF
many | - | TRBJ2-1 | TRBV12-3/TRBV12-4 | TGTGCCAGCAGTTTATACAGGTACAATGAGCAGTTCTTC | CASSLYRYNEQFF
few | - | TRBJ2-7 | TRBV4-1 | TGCGCCAGCAGCCAAGAGTGGCAGACGGGGTCCTACGAGCAGTACTTC | CASSQEWQTGSYEQYF
- | - | TRBJ2-1 | TRBV10-3 | TGTGCCATCAGTGAGGGTAGGGACAATGAGCAGTTCTTC | CAISEGRDNEQFF
few | TRBD2 | TRBJ2-5 | TRBV2 | TGTGCCAGCAGGGGACTAGCGGGAGGGCCGAAGACCCAGTACTTC | CASRGLAGGPKTQYF
many | - | TRBJ2-1 | TRBV11-2 | TGTGCCAGCAGCTCCCCTACAGGGTCGGACAATGAGCAGTTCTTC | CASSSPTGSDNEQFF
few | - | TRBJ2-5 | TRBV5-1 | TGCGCCAGCAGCACCGTCTCCAACGTAAGGGAGACCCAGTACTTC | CASSTVSNVRETQYF
many | - | TRBJ2-7 | TRBV3-1 | TGTGCCAGCAGCCAAGATACCGGGGACAAGGACTACGAGCAGTACTTC | CASSQDTGDKDYEQYF
few | - | TRBJ2-7 | TRBV27 | TGTGCCAGCAACTACGGGGGACCGGACTACGAGCAGTACTTC | CASNYGGPDYEQYF
many | - | TRBJ1-1 | TRBV20-1 | TGCAGTGCTAACCAGGTTTCCACTGAAGCTTTCTTT | CSANQVSTEAFF
- | TRBD2 | TRBJ2-1 | TRBV5-4 | TGTGCCAGCAGCCCCGGCGGAGGACTAGAGGTTCTGGGGGAGCAGTTCTTC | CASSPGGGLEVLGEQFF
many | - | TRBJ1-5 | TRBV5-1 | TGCGCCAGCAGCACCTCCCCAGGGGATCAGCCCCAGCATTTT | CASSTSPGDQPQHF
many | TRBD2 | TRBJ2-7 | TRBV10-3 | TGTGCCATCAGTGAGTCGACTAGCGGGAGTCCCTACGAGCAGTACTTC | CAISESTSGSPYEQYF